A single sample gave rise to the 5 T cell receptor beta chains below, sequenced in a study of monozygotic twins with inflammatory bowel disease. TCRdb derives one entry per CDR3 protein from the 5' RACE reads, leaving out DNA. The table lists about 330,000 distinct CDR3 sequences, with roughly 2% in the top ten. Sequencing used blood. These receptors were taken from a human donor with ulcerative colitis or Crohn's disease, or a healthy co-twin of an affected twin (not recorded which).

The genes are TRBV7-2 and TRBJ2-3; without DNA, the TCRdb call of TRBD1 cannot be checked. The CDR3 contains 16 residues. From germline, CDR1 is SGHTA and CDR2 FQGNSA. Here the CDR3 reads CASSLVRALNSDTQYF.

The rearrangement joins TRBV4-1 to TRBJ1-4. The CDR3 extends over 12 amino acids. Germline CDR1 MGHRA, CDR2 YSYEKL. The chain's CDR3 is CASSQLLEKLFF.

This chain connects TRBV7-2 to TRBJ2-7. The CDR3 loop spans 14 amino acids. Looked up from germline, CDR1 is SGHTA and CDR2 is FQGNSA. This chain's CDR3 is CASSLEWSAVEQYF. Drawing the rest from reference TRBV7-2 and TRBJ2-7, the complete variable domain is GAGVSQSPSNKVTEKGKDVELRCDPISGHTALYWYRQSLGQGLEFLIYFQGNSAPDKSGLPSDRFSAERTGGSVSTLTIQRTQQEDSAVYLCASSLEWSAVEQYFGPGTRLTVT.

The CDR3 sequence is CASSVEGANTEAFF. The chain joins TRBV7-9 to TRBJ1-1; checking the TCRdb D call of TRBD1 is not possible without DNA. This CDR3 comprises 14 residues. Germline V lookup: CDR1 SEHNR, CDR2 FQNEAQ (reference sequence).

The chain recombines TRBV4-3 with TRBJ2-2. CDR3 length equals 13 residues. Germline V gene sequence: CDR1 LGHNA, CDR2 YSLEER. Here the CDR3 reads CASSPENTGELFF.